Listed below are T cell receptor beta chains from one sample, sequenced in a study of blood T cell repertoires in COVID-19. Profiled with immunoSEQ multiplex PCR; TCRdb holds only in-frame clones, not every one. The data show 110,000 or so clones, with roughly 70% seen just once and about 1.8% held by the top ten. Sequencing input: peripheral blood. These receptors originate from a middle-aged woman with acute or convalescent COVID-19. Both conserved end residues are part of each CDR3. Fields, in order: V gene, D gene, J gene, clone size, CDR3 DNA, CDR3 protein. A D gene is named only where the DNA matches it firmly. Expanded clones are given a class, and other clones once, few, many or no size at all.

>TRBV2|TRBD1|TRBJ1-6|-
TGTGCCAGCAGTGGACAGGGAGGAAATTCACCCCTCCACTTT
CASSGQGGNSPLHF
>TRBV18|-|TRBJ2-3|many
TGTGCCAGCTCGCCCCCCGGAACAGAACTAGGTACGCAGTATTTT
CASSPPGTELGTQYF
>TRBV2|TRBD1|TRBJ2-7|once
TGTGCCAGCAGTGACCGGGACAGGGCTGCCTACGAGCAGTACTTC
CASSDRDRAAYEQYF
>TRBV27|TRBD2|TRBJ2-1|-
TGTGCCAGCAGTGACCCTTATAGCGGGGTGAGCTCCTACAATGAGCAGTTCTTC
CASSDPYSGVSSYNEQFF
>TRBV27|-|TRBJ1-5|once
TGTGCCAGCAGGAGCGGCGATCATAGCAATCAGCCCCAGCATTTT
CASRSGDHSNQPQHF
>TRBV30|TRBD1|TRBJ1-6|once
TGTGCCTGGAGTGCGGGACAGGGTAATTCACCCCTCCACTTT
CAWSAGQGNSPLHF
>TRBV19|-|TRBJ1-1|-
TGTGCCAGTAAAGGGGGTGGTGGAGCTGAAGCTTTCTTT
CASKGGGGAEAFF
>TRBV10-3|-|TRBJ1-5|few
TGTGCCATCAGTGAGAGGGCTTCGGGAAGCAATCAGCCCCAGCATTTT
CAISERASGSNQPQHF
>TRBV11-2|TRBD1|TRBJ1-1|-
TGTGCCAGCAAGTCCCGGACAGGGGAAAGAACTGAAGCTTTCTTT
CASKSRTGERTEAFF
>TRBV4-2|-|TRBJ2-2|-
TGTGCCAGCAGCCAAGATGTCGCGACGAGAGGCACCGGGGAGCTGTTTTTT
CASSQDVATRGTGELFF
>TRBV28|-|TRBJ1-2|-
TGTGCCAGCAGCAAGATTGGGACACCTAAAACTTATGGCTACACCTTC
CASSKIGTPKTYGYTF
>TRBV28|-|TRBJ1-4|few
TGTGCCAGCAGTCATAGCAGGGGACAACTGTTTTTT
CASSHSRGQLFF
>TRBV28|TRBD1|TRBJ1-4|-
TGTGCCAGCGGCCCCCTTGACAGGGCCCATTTT
CASGPLDRAHF
>TRBV7-9|TRBD2|TRBJ2-3|-
TGTGCCACCCATAGCGGGGGCCCCACAGATACGCAGTATTTT
CATHSGGPTDTQYF
>TRBV25-1|-|TRBJ2-5|once
TGTGCCAGCAGTGAGTTAGCAGGGGGGCTCCAAGAGACCCAGTACTTC
CASSELAGGLQETQYF
>TRBV4-3|-|TRBJ2-1|few
TGCGCCAGCAGCCAAGTTGATGTTCGGGGGGAGCAGTTCTTC
CASSQVDVRGEQFF
>TRBV9|-|TRBJ1-2|few
TGTGCCAGCAGCAGCCCCCGGGCGGGGGCCTCCTCCTACTATGGCTACACCTTC
CASSSPRAGASSYYGYTF
>TRBV27|-|TRBJ2-7|few
TGTGCCAGCAGGAGGGGGAGGGACTCCTACGAGCAGTACTTC
CASRRGRDSYEQYF
>TRBV2|TRBD1|TRBJ2-7|-
TGTGCCAGCAGTGGAACCCGGACAGGGGGTAAATACGAGCAGTACTTC
CASSGTRTGGKYEQYF
>TRBV30|-|TRBJ2-7|once
TGTGCCTGGAGCCCAGGGCCGTACGAGCAGTACTTC
CAWSPGPYEQYF
>TRBV19|-|TRBJ1-4|-
TGTGCCAGTAGTATAACCCCCTGGAGTGAAAAACTGTTTTTT
CASSITPWSEKLFF
>TRBV12-3/TRBV12-4|-|TRBJ2-3|-
TGTGCCAGCAGTCCCGGTGAGGTAGATACGCAGTATTTT
CASSPGEVDTQYF
>TRBV5-1|TRBD1|TRBJ2-5|-
TGCGCCAGCAGCTACGGACAGGAAGAGACCCAGTACTTC
CASSYGQEETQYF
>TRBV5-5|TRBD1|TRBJ2-7|-
TGTGCCAGCAGCTTCGGGACAGTGCATGTGTCCTACGAGCAGTACTTC
CASSFGTVHVSYEQYF
>TRBV7-6|TRBD1|TRBJ1-1|-
TGTGCCAGCAGCCCTGGCGGGTCGGGACAGGGGAACACTGAAGCTTTCTTT
CASSPGGSGQGNTEAFF
>TRBV3-1/TRBV3-2|-|TRBJ2-7|-
TGTGCCAGCAGCCAAGAAGGCGGGTCCTACGAGCAGTACTTC
CASSQEGGSYEQYF
>TRBV7-9|TRBD2|TRBJ2-2|-
TGTGCCAGCAGCTTTGGGACTAGACGTACCGGGGAGCTGTTTTTT
CASSFGTRRTGELFF
>TRBV7-9|-|TRBJ1-5|-
TGTGCCAGCAGCTCCGGCGTCGGGGATAAGCATTTT
CASSSGVGDKHF
>TRBV11-2|-|TRBJ1-6|few
TGTGCCAGCAGCTTAGAGCCAGGGGCCAATTCACCCCTCCACTTT
CASSLEPGANSPLHF
>TRBV2|TRBD1|TRBJ2-1|-
TGTGCCAGCAGGGCCGGGACAGGGCGCTATGAGCAGTTCTTC
CASRAGTGRYEQFF
>TRBV11-2|TRBD1|TRBJ1-6|-
TGTGCCAGCAGCTTAGATCCAGGGGGCTATTCACCCCTCCACTTT
CASSLDPGGYSPLHF
>TRBV7-9|TRBD1|TRBJ2-7|-
TGTGCCAGCAGCTTAGTGGGACAGGGGGTCTACGAGCAGTACTTC
CASSLVGQGVYEQYF
>TRBV20-1|TRBD2|TRBJ2-5|-
TGCAGTGCTAGTCATGGTACTAGCGGGGGGGCGGCCCAGTACTTC
CSASHGTSGGAAQYF
>TRBV30|-|TRBJ1-5|many
TGTGCCTGGAGTCCCACAGGGAATCAGCCCCAGCATTTT
CAWSPTGNQPQHF
>TRBV12-3/TRBV12-4|-|TRBJ1-1|-
TGTGCCAGCAGTTTCTCCAGAAACACTGAAGCTTTCTTT
CASSFSRNTEAFF
>TRBV19|TRBD1|TRBJ1-1|-
TGTGCCACATTCCCGGCACAGGGGCAGACTGAAGCTTTCTTT
CATFPAQGQTEAFF
>TRBV29-1|-|TRBJ1-5|few
TGCAGCGTTGCACGGGGTTTGGAGCAGCCCCAGCATTTT
CSVARGLEQPQHF
>TRBV7-9|-|TRBJ1-5|once
TGTGCCAGCGGGAGGATTAATAGCAATCAGCCCCAGCATTTT
CASGRINSNQPQHF
>TRBV6-2/TRBV6-3|TRBD2|TRBJ2-5|-
TGTGCCAGCAGTCGGGGACTAGCGGGGGCCCAAGAGACCCAGTACTTC
CASSRGLAGAQETQYF
>TRBV30|TRBD1|TRBJ2-5|-
TGTGCCTGGGAGACAGGGACCCAAGAGACCCAGTACTTC
CAWETGTQETQYF
>TRBV28|-|TRBJ1-1|-
TGTGCCAGCAGTTTAGCTATGGGGGGCACTGAAGCTTTCTTT
CASSLAMGGTEAFF
>TRBV19|-|TRBJ2-1|-
TGTGCCAGTAGTATACGGTCGGGATCCTACAATGAGCAGTTCTTC
CASSIRSGSYNEQFF
>TRBV2|-|TRBJ1-1|-
TGTGCCAGCAGTGGACGAGGGAACACTGAAGCTTTCTTT
CASSGRGNTEAFF
>TRBV27|TRBD2|TRBJ2-7|-
TGTGCCAGCAGTCAGTCCCACAGCGAACTAGCGGGGGGCCCTTCCTACGAGCAGTACTTC
CASSQSHSELAGGPSYEQYF
>TRBV24-1|TRBD2|TRBJ2-7|-
TGTGCCACCAGTGATTTCCCGGGGGGCTACGAGCAGTACTTC
CATSDFPGGYEQYF
>TRBV5-1|TRBD2|TRBJ2-3|-
TGCGCCAGCAGCTTGGCGGGGGGAGTCACAGATACGCAGTATTTT
CASSLAGGVTDTQYF
>TRBV11-2|TRBD1|TRBJ1-1|-
TGTGCCAGCAGCCTCAGAGGGACAGGGAACACTGAAGCTTTCTTT
CASSLRGTGNTEAFF
>TRBV7-9|TRBD1|TRBJ1-4|-
TGTGCCAGCAGCTTAGTGAGGGACAGCGATCGAACTAATGAAAAACTGTTTTTT
CASSLVRDSDRTNEKLFF
>TRBV2|TRBD1|TRBJ1-1|-
TGTGCCAGCAGAGTGGGACAGGGGGATAATGGAGCTTTCTTT
CASRVGQGDNGAFF
>TRBV5-1|-|TRBJ1-1|-
TGCGCCAGCCCCGGAGGGGACACTGAAGCTTTCTTT
CASPGGDTEAFF